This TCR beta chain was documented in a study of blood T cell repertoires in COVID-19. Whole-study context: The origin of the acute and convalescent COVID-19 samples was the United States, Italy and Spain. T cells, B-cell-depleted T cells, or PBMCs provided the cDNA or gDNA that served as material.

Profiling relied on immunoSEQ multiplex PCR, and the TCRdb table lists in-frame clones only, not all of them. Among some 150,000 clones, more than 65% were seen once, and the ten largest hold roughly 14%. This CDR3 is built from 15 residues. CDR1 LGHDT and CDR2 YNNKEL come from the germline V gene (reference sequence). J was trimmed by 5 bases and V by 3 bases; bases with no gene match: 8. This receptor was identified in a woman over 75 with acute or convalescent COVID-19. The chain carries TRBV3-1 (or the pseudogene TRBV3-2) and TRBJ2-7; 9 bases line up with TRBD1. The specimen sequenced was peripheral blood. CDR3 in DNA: TGTGCCAGCAGCCAGTGGACAGGGGAGGTTGACGAGCAGTACTTC. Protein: CASSQWTGEVDEQYF.